Given below is one T cell receptor beta chain in context. Its matching antigen is unknown. This entry belongs to a study of blood T cells in healthy people across ages. Across the whole study: Using template switching, researchers captured about one barcoded beta molecule for each two T cells.

V was pared by 10 bases and J by 0 bases, with 18 bases between. This CDR3 is 16 amino acids long. Germline V lookup: CDR1 KGHDR, CDR2 SFDVKD. With a J-beta primer mix and a sample-barcoded 5' primer, a second PCR ran 7 to 11 cycles. Via MiXCR, TCRdb re-called the 5' RACE reads, giving one row per CDR3 protein. Here the sample spans around 1,700,000 distinct CDR3 sequences, roughly 30% being singletons. Study-wide points: With age, beta diversity per million T cells declined roughly linearly, significantly by around 43. Naive T cell percentage strongly correlated with TCR beta diversity.

The rearrangement links TRBV24-1 to TRBJ1-3; D is perhaps TRBD1 (6 bases). Sequences were obtained from blood. The source is a woman aged 30 to 39 in good health. The CDR3 protein is CATRKTGTNSGNTIYF. The CDR3 DNA reads as TGTGCCACGCGGAAGACAGGAACGAACTCTGGAAACACCATATATTTT.